The next 20 T cell receptor beta chains were all read from a single sample in a study of CDR3 diversity in severe acne. TCRdb reprocessed the PCR reads via MiXCR and lists one record per CDR3 protein. The table has approximately 90,000 distinct CDR3 sequences, 45% to 50% seen once; the top ten hold under 14%. Material for sequencing was blood. Source of these receptors: a male donor with severe acne vulgaris.

This clonotype is termed medium-sized (0.01 to 0.1%). The chain is built from TRBV7-3 and TRBJ2-7, with 7 bases identical to TRBD2. Losses at the gene ends were 1 base for V and 2 bases for J; bases not matched to a gene: 8. This CDR3 is 16 amino acids long. CDR1 is SGHTA, CDR2 FQGTGA, per germline. The CDR3 region has the DNA TGTGCCAGCAGCTTAAGTCAGGCTAGCGGTACCTACGAGCAGTACTTC. Translation gives CASSLSQASGTYEQYF.

Many counts were recorded for this clonotype. The rearrangement joins TRBV6-2 or TRBV6-3 to TRBJ2-2, with 9 nucleotides matching TRBD1. The junction had 10 bases not matched to a gene; V was cut back by 7 bases and J by 7 bases. The CDR3 sequence is 15 residues long. The germline CDR1 and CDR2 sequences are MNHEY and SVGEGT. As DNA, the CDR3 is TGTGCCAGCACTCCGGGACAGGGTGAGGTCGGGGAGCTGTTTTTT. Translating gives CASTPGQGEVGELFF.

This clonotype was counted ten times or more. The J gene is TRBJ1-2, the V gene TRBV20-1; D not resolved. The CDR3 totals 13 residues. V shed 0 bases and J shed 5 bases, with 10 bases lying between them. Germline V gives CDR1 DFQATT, CDR2 SNEGSKA (reference sequence). The CDR3 nucleotides read TGCAGTGCTAGAGATGGGCGCTTATATGGCTACACCTTC. This translates into CSARDGRLYGYTF.

This chain uses TRBV24-1 with TRBJ1-2, with TRBD1 identical over 7 bases. Germline V CDR1 and CDR2: KGHDR, SFDVKD. The length of the CDR3 is 15 residues. With V trimmed by 4 bases and J by 10 bases, 14 bases remained unmatched. The CDR3 nucleotides are TGTGCCACCAGTGAAACACCCGGGACAGCAGCCGACTACACCTTC. Translating it yields CATSETPGTAADYTF.

The rearrangement links TRBV10-3 to TRBJ2-7, with TRBD2 identical over 10 bases. Trimming cost V 7 bases and J 5 bases; bases outside gene matches: 8. This CDR3 has 14 amino acids. Germline V gene sequence: CDR1 ENHRY, CDR2 SYGVKD. The CDR3, as DNA: TGTGCCATCAAGGGTTCTAGCGGGAGCCACGAGCAGTACTTC. Amino acid sequence: CAIKGSSGSHEQYF.

This clonotype was counted between two and nine times. This chain connects TRBV30 to TRBJ1-5; D may be TRBD1 (5 bases). CDR1 and CDR2 (germline): GTSNPN, SVGIG (reference sequence). Deletions cut 4 bases from V and 5 bases from J, with 12 bases between. The CDR3 loop spans 13 amino acids. The CDR3 protein is CAWNPRGDQPQHF. CDR3 bases: TGTGCCTGGAACCCCCGAGGGGATCAGCCCCAGCATTTT.

This clonotype has more than one count but fewer than ten. This chain joins TRBV2 and TRBJ2-3, with TRBD2 matching over 10 bases. The V gene's germline CDR1 is SNHLY and CDR2 FYNNEI. The CDR3 consists of 16 residues. V dropped 4 bases and J dropped 6; count of bases not matched to a gene: 10. The CDR3 region is CASSALAGDLVDTQYF. For the CDR3, the DNA is TGTGCCAGCAGTGCTCTAGCGGGAGATCTGGTGGATACGCAGTATTTT. Variable domain in full (rest from reference TRBV2 and TRBJ2-3): EPEVTQTPSHQVTQMGQEVILRCVPISNHLYFYWYRQILGQKVEFLVSFYNNEISEKSEIFDDQFSVERPDGSNFTLKIRSTKLEDSAMYFCASSALAGDLVDTQYFGPGTRLTVL.

This chain links TRBV14 with TRBJ1-1, with unresolved D. The CDR3 is made up of 13 amino acids. The V gene's germline CDR1 is SGHDN and CDR2 FVKESK. V was trimmed by 5 bases and J by 11 bases, leaving 18 bases between them. The CDR3 here is CASSLGVPREAFF. The CDR3, as DNA: TGTGCCAGCAGCTTGGGAGTGCCGCGAGAGGCTTTCTTT. The full variable domain, in which reference TRBV14 and TRBJ1-1 provide the parts outside the CDR3, is EAGVTQFPSHSVIEKGQTVTLRCDPISGHDNLYWYRRVMGKEIKFLLHFVKESKQDESGMPNNRFLAERTGGTYSTLKVQPAELEDSGVYFCASSLGVPREAFFGQGTRLTVV.

Concerning this clonotype: A read error may explain this, as a much larger clone is one base away. This chain joins TRBV24-1 and TRBJ2-5; 10 positions agree with TRBD1. J lost 4 bases, V lost 9 bases, and 4 bases had no gene match. The length of the CDR3 is 13 residues. CDR1 and CDR2 from the germline V gene are KGHDR and SFDVKD. CDR3 amino acids: CATGRTGGETQYF. CDR3 coding DNA: TGTGCCACCGGAAGGACAGGGGGAGAGACCCAGTACTTC.

The sample holds many counts of this clonotype. V and J are TRBV28 and TRBJ1-5; D not resolved. The length of the CDR3 is 11 residues. Germline CDR1 is MDHEN and CDR2 is SYDVKM. The V gene lost 6 bases and the J gene lost 4 bases, with 4 bases spanning the gap. CDR3 sequence: CASSGNQPQHF. The DNA for the CDR3 is TGTGCCAGCAGCGGGAATCAGCCCCAGCATTTT.

The V gene is TRBV20-1, the J gene TRBJ2-3; the match to TRBD2 covers 7 bases. Germline CDR1 reads DFQATT; CDR2 reads SNEGSKA (reference sequence). The CDR3 totals 12 residues. Trimming took 3 bases from V and 5 from J; bases not matched to a gene: 2. The CDR3, as DNA: TGCAGTGCTAGCGGGAGGAGAGATACGCAGTATTTT. Translating it yields CSASGRRDTQYF.

The V and J genes are TRBV12-3 or TRBV12-4 and TRBJ2-7; D unresolved. With 2 bases removed from V and 4 bases from J, the gap between germline ends came to 6 bases. The CDR3 extends over 12 amino acids. CDR3 sequence reads: CASSLPHYEQYF. In nucleotides, the CDR3 is TGTGCCAGCAGTTTACCCCATTACGAGCAGTACTTC.

This clonotype has at least ten counts. The gene calls are TRBV7-2 and TRBJ2-3; tentative D call: TRBD2 (6 bases). Germline V gives CDR1 SGHTA, CDR2 FQGNSA. V lost 6 bases, J lost 0 bases, and 10 bases lay in between. This CDR3 is built from 14 residues. CDR3 sequence (DNA): TGTGCCAGCAGTTGGACTACCAGCACAGATACGCAGTATTTT. Translated, it gives CASSWTTSTDTQYF. Together with reference TRBV7-2 and TRBJ2-3, the CDR3 gives the full variable domain: GAGVSQSPSNKVTEKGKDVELRCDPISGHTALYWYRQSLGQGLEFLIYFQGNSAPDKSGLPSDRFSAERTGGSVSTLTIQRTQQEDSAVYLCASSWTTSTDTQYFGPGTRLTVL.

This clonotype occurred many times. The chain uses TRBV6-1 and TRBJ2-3, with 7 bases matching TRBD2. The CDR3 has 17 residues. Losses at the gene ends were 6 bases for V and 2 bases for J; bases not matched to a gene: 14. The germline V gene encodes CDR1 MNHNS and CDR2 SASEGT. DNA of the CDR3: TGTGCCAGCAGCGAGCGGGAACTAGCACAGATCACAGATACGCAGTATTTT. It yields the protein CASSERELAQITDTQYF.

This clonotype was seen repeatedly, ten times or more. The rearrangement uses TRBV4-1 and TRBJ2-7; TRBD1 matches 9 bases. In germline, CDR1 is MGHRA, CDR2 YSYEKL. This CDR3 is 16 amino acids long. V trimming: 1 base; J trimming: 4 bases; junction bases outside the gene matches: 8. The CDR3 bases are TGCGCCAGCAGCCAAGCGATCGGGACAGGGCTTTACGAGCAGTACTTC. Its protein is CASSQAIGTGLYEQYF.

Notes on this clonotype: Being one base from a much bigger clone, this may be a read error. It is likely a read error, because the conserved phenylalanine at the end of the CDR3 is missing. This chain connects TRBV7-9 to TRBJ2-3; 8 bases align to TRBD2. After removal of 4 bases from V and 9 bases from J, the junction contained 12 bases not matched to a gene. The CDR3 covers 15 residues. Looked up from germline, CDR1 is SEHNR and CDR2 is FQNEAQ (reference sequence). CDR3 DNA: TGTGCCAGCAGCTCCCTTACGGGGGGGGGCGAAACGCAGTATCTT. This sequence encodes CASSSLTGGGETQYL.

V gene TRBV7-9 combines with J gene TRBJ2-3; 8 bases match TRBD2. Germline assignment: CDR1 SEHNR and CDR2 FQNEAQ (reference sequence). After removal of 5 bases from V and 10 bases from J, the junction contained 11 bases not matched to a gene. The CDR3 is made up of 14 amino acids. CDR3 loop: CASSPGGGTLPQYF. The CDR3 nucleotides read TGTGCCAGCAGCCCGGGGGGGGGGACGCTTCCGCAGTATTTT. Full variable domain (missing parts from reference TRBV7-9 and TRBJ2-3): DTGVSQNPRHKITKRGQNVTFRCDPISEHNRLYWYRQTLGQGPEFLTYFQNEAQLEKSRLLSDRFSAERPKGSFSTLEIQRTEQGDSAMYLCASSPGGGTLPQYFGPGTRLTVL.

As for this clonotype: One junction end does not reproduce the germline sequence, and a read error may be involved. The V gene is TRBV13, the J gene TRBJ2-2; tentatively, D is TRBD2 (5 bases). The CDR3 totals 12 residues. Germline loops: CDR1 PRHDT, CDR2 FYEKMQ (reference sequence). The CDR3 loop reads CASSVEAGELVF. The CDR3 DNA follows: TGTGCCAGCAGCGTAGAGGCCGGGGAGCTGGTTTTT. Full variable domain (missing parts from reference TRBV13 and TRBJ2-2): AAGVIQSPRHLIKEKRETATLKCYPIPRHDTVYWYQQGPGQDPQFLISFYEKMQSDKGSIPDRFSAQQFSDYHSELNMSSLELGDSALYFCASSVEAGELVFGEGSRLTVL.

In this sample, this clonotype turned up many times. V usage is TRBV25-1 and J usage is TRBJ2-7, with D perhaps matching TRBD2 (5 bases). Between the trimmed V and J ends, which lost 4 bases and 2 bases, there was a span of 12 bases. Germline CDR1 MGHDK, CDR2 SYGVNS. The CDR3 length is 14 residues. The CDR3 DNA reads as TGTGCCAGCAGTGGGAGGCGGTTTCCCTACGAGCAGTACTTC. Amino acids: CASSGRRFPYEQYF.

This rearrangement joins TRBV24-1 to TRBJ2-3, with D unclear. Trimming removed 4 bases from V and 2 bases from J, with 15 bases in between. The CDR3 has 16 residues. CDR1 and CDR2 from the germline V gene are KGHDR and SFDVKD. CDR3 sequence: CATSESVRTYTDTQYF. The CDR3 DNA sequence: TGTGCCACCAGTGAATCGGTTAGGACGTACACAGATACGCAGTATTTT.